This entry is about one TCR beta chain. This receptor's antigen is unknown. Base-call qualities are not available, and no considerably larger clone is one nucleotide away. Library preparation was by the immunoSEQ multiplex PCR assay. For the multiplex PCR, a mixture combining 60 forward primers for TCR Vbeta segments and 13 reverse primers for TCR Jbeta segments was used. The CDR3 region of rearranged TCR beta genes was amplified from genomic DNA with a multiplex PCR assay. The amplified TCR beta libraries were sequenced on the Illumina HiSeq System as 87-base-pair reads. The published analysis was carried out like this. A later analysis counted approximately 76 million unique TCR beta chains across the approximately 700 repertoires, and roughly 9.9 million of these chains were shared by at least two donors. Raw reads were error-corrected and collapsed into unique sequences with a nearest-neighbor algorithm that merged closely related sequences to remove PCR and sequencing errors. Alignment of CDR3 sequences to IMGT reference sequences was used to assign V, D and J gene segments. For a sequence to be retained, at least a six-nucleotide match to both a V gene segment and a J gene segment was required. A rearrangement was called productive if the CDR3 had no stop codons and remained in frame with V and J, and every other rearrangement was called non-productive. CDR3 was defined according to IMGT convention as the region running from the second conserved V-encoded cysteine to the conserved J-encoded phenylalanine. In an earlier analysis of 500 to 650 of the donors, sequences lacking an unambiguous match to a single V gene segment were excluded. An earlier analysis of some 610 of the donors called V segments functional above 56.7% productive rearrangements and segregating when the between-donor standard deviation exceeded 5%. A statistical classification framework was built for diagnosing cytomegalovirus status from the catalog of TCR beta chain sequences. In a later analysis, V and J genes were assigned by comparing TCR nucleotide sequences against IMGT/GENE-DB human TR gene sequences. Using the TCRdist pipeline, a later analysis assigned CDR3 sequences along with most-parsimonious VDJ recombination scenarios. In a later analysis, every TCR beta chain was defined by the combination of its CDR3 amino acid sequence and its V-gene family, and reads without a unique V-gene family were dropped. A later analysis removed 500 to 600 highly shared, low-generation-probability nucleotide sequences to deal with suspected cross-contamination and a sequencing artifact. For each public chain, a later analysis derived a clonal expansion index from normalized ranks of inferred template counts within each repertoire. In a later analysis, generation probabilities were computed using a VDJ recombination model fitted to out-of-frame rearrangements, and the results were checked against IGoR. In a later analysis, hypergeometric tests were used to score TCR-TCR, TCR-HLA and TCR-CMV co-occurrence, with a repertoire-size bias correction applied to TCR pairs. A later analysis estimated false discovery rates by permuting HLA or CMV assignments 20 times. In a later analysis, co-occurring TCRs were grouped using DBSCAN, with TCRdist sequence similarity added in when clustering inside HLA-allele-positive subsets. Repertoires with fewer than 30,000 or more than 120,000 public chains were left out of co-occurrence clustering, as were several repertoires with anomalous nucleotide sharing. TCRdb mirrors the immuneACCESS table, restricted to in-frame sequences. Some clones are absent from its copies; in checked studies, under half trace to an unresolved V gene, and the reason for the others is unknown. The V and J calls and clone size are taken from that table; D and trimming were inferred from the DNA. The sample table holds some 190,000 clones, of which about 80% were seen once. Of the sample, approximately 2% is held by the ten largest clones.

Via the germline V gene, CDR1 is SGHTA and CDR2 FQGNSA. From cysteine to phenylalanine, the CDR3 is 15 amino acids long. Here the CDR3 DNA is all that survives: 45 bases in frame from base 1. The junction carries 18 bases between V and J, which are trimmed by 5 bases and 5 bases respectively. This sample is part of a study of cytomegalovirus exposure and HLA in healthy donors (dated by TCRdb to 2017 to 2019). Turning to the overall study: An earlier analysis of several hundred of the donors reported 250 to 300 Gb of sequence data and more than 90 million unique TCR beta sequences from some 180 million T cells. Donor age, sex, ethnicity and CMV serostatus were compiled together with the repertoire data. The study used immunosequencing to profile the T cell repertoires of approximately 690 subjects and linked those repertoires to cytomegalovirus serostatus. In a later analysis, previously published TCR beta repertoires from hundreds of donors were re-analyzed and high-resolution HLA genotyping was added so that TCR occurrence patterns could be studied. Every repertoire in the discovery cohort had been generated on one and the same sequencing platform. Of the roughly 390 genotyped donors, 75% to 85% were placed in the genetic ancestry cluster associated with self-reported Caucasian donors. The aim of the study was to test whether cataloging public T cell receptors could identify signatures of past pathogen exposure. Approximately 300 gigabases of sequencing data and around 87 million unique TCR sequences were included in an early release covering about 700 HLA-typed donors. Rather than drawing on any new phenotypic data, the later analysis identified candidate immune exposures from TCR beta sequences and the way those sequences occurred across donors. Genome-wide SNP genotypes for about 65% of the 666 donors were used in a later genetic analysis, which treated that subset as a discovery cohort. Besides the first cohort of roughly 660 subjects, a separate validation cohort made up of 120 different subjects was used. In an earlier analysis of over 550 of the donors, high-throughput TCR beta sequencing was used to judge whether each TCR beta V gene segment behaved as functional or pseudogenic. The study combined high-throughput TCR immunosequencing, statistical association of individual TCRs with disease status, and machine learning to predict cytomegalovirus infection status. Across around 400 genotyped donors of the cohort, an average of roughly 230,000 unique TCR beta nucleotide sequences per donor were sequenced, and 15% to 20% of those sequences were non-productive. The number of donors typed differed by locus, with roughly 620-630 for A, B, C, DRB1 and DQB1, 522 for DQA1, 600 to 610 for DPA1, and over 400 for DPB1. Both class I and class II loci were covered by HLA typing, at four-digit resolution. Four to six DR-DQ haplotypes were handled as single units for association and clustering because linkage in the cohort was strong.

What the work shows at the level of the full study, not this receptor alone: Broadly in line with IMGT annotations, most TCR beta V segments showed up in productive rearrangements about 87% or about 30% of the time in an earlier analysis of approximately 640 of the donors. Sequencing depth was assumed to be roughly uniform across donors in the presence/absence analyses, though that assumption may not hold. Some IMGT-functional V segments, including TRBV6-2 and TRBV6-3, could not be told apart with the 87-base-pair reads, so those segments were excluded. A few of the identified cytomegalovirus-associated TCR beta chains were confirmed in vitro to be specific for cytomegalovirus antigens. The only immune exposure information available for the cohort was CMV serostatus. A later genetic analysis associated a missense DCLRE1C variant with V-gene and J-gene trimming of TCR beta chains, and an independent cohort replicated the association. It was suggested by the authors that the approach could potentially be generalized to other disease states and immunological phenotypes. Cytomegalovirus status was reported to be diagnosed by the classifier with high specificity and sensitivity in both the original and validation cohorts. In a later genetic analysis, fewer N-insertions in productive TCRs were reported among donors in an Asian-associated ancestry cluster than the roughly 700-donor mean. Because counts were too low, fewer than 20 rarely observed V segments, including chromosome 9 orphons, were excluded from the earlier analysis of a few hundred of the donors. In a later analysis, HLA-associated TCR beta chains showed more clonal expansion and lower generation probabilities than non-associated chains that were equally common. Because some donors lacked HLA typing at each locus, the association tests relied only on the typed subset. A total of roughly 160 TCR beta chains were listed by the study as associated with cytomegalovirus. The sequencing pipeline was judged likely to have produced a cluster of highly shared sequence variants as a technical artifact. When HLA alleles, especially DR and DQ, strongly co-occurred, attributing TCR associations to individual alleles was difficult. According to a later analysis, most CMV-associated TCR beta chains appeared to be HLA-restricted, and the HLA associations seemed to be driven largely by CMV exposure. While some public TCRs were present in many individuals, most TCR sequences turned up only very rarely across donors. A further reported finding was that TCR beta sequences accurately predicted the HLA-A and HLA-B alleles for most subjects in the first cohort. A later analysis associated about 17,000 TCR beta sequences with specific HLA alleles at a false discovery rate of 0.05. A later analysis found that TCR association rates varied across HLA loci, with DRB1 alleles showing the most associated TCRs and HLA-C alleles the fewest. According to a later analysis, parvovirus B19, influenza, CMV and Epstein-Barr virus appeared linked to several top co-occurrence clusters. The cohort was sequenced for TCR beta chains only, and without alpha or paired-chain data the features that could be detected were limited. Linkage disequilibrium might explain the correlated functional status among segregating V segments, but an unknown experimental factor could not be ruled out.

In total, roughly 670 healthy bone marrow donors made up the cohort. All cohort members were sampled while nominally healthy, although unrecorded immune exposures were likely present. The donor tested CMV seronegative, placing the donor among the approximately 400 seronegative members of the cohort. A peripheral blood sample was collected from each donor, and TCR beta sequencing was performed on peripheral blood mononuclear cells. The Qiagen DNeasy Blood Extraction Kit was used to extract genomic DNA from the blood cell samples. The chain uses TRBV7-2 and TRBJ2-5; TRBD1 is a possible D gene, resting on 6 matching bases. The sample taken for sequencing was PBMCs. The receptor's source is a woman aged 25 to 39 in good health and CMV-seronegative. The CDR3 region has the sequence CASSPSQGSGETQYF. The DNA sequence is given as TGTGCCAGCAGCCCCAGCCAGGGGTCGGGGGAGACCCAGTACTTC. With the portions outside the CDR3 filled from the reference TRBV7-2 and TRBJ2-5 genes, the complete variable region becomes GAGVSQSPSNKVTEKGKDVELRCDPISGHTALYWYRQSLGQGLEFLIYFQGNSAPDKSGLPSDRFSAERTGGSVSTLTIQRTQQEDSAVYLCASSPSQGSGETQYFGPGTRLLVL.